This is a list of T cell receptor beta chains from one sample in a study of shared clonotypes between healthy human individuals. The table came from immunoSEQ multiplex PCR; TCRdb's copy has only in-frame clones and leaves some out. The repertoire holds approximately 2.5 million clones, with over 85% as singletons. What was sequenced was naive CD4+ T cells from PBMCs. The receptor set was obtained from a man aged 18 to 29 in good health. Some clones in this sample may be carry-over from other donors' samples. Both conserved end residues are part of each CDR3. Fields, in order: D gene, V gene, clone size, J gene, CDR3 protein, CDR3 DNA. A D gene is named only where the DNA matches it firmly. Not every row has a clone size; where given, it reads once, few, many or a size class.

D: NA; V: TRBV7-9; size: NA; J: TRBJ1-2; CDR3: CASSRTGNYGYTF; DNA: TGTGCCAGCAGCCGGACTGGGAACTATGGCTACACCTTC
D: TRBD2; V: TRBV6-6; size: NA; J: TRBJ2-7; CDR3: CASSYWASGRVEQYF; DNA: TGTGCCAGCAGTTACTGGGCTAGCGGGAGGGTCGAGCAGTACTTC
D: TRBD1; V: TRBV11-2; size: NA; J: TRBJ2-2; CDR3: CASSWDSATGELFF; DNA: TGTGCCAGCAGCTGGGACAGCGCCACCGGGGAGCTGTTTTTT
D: NA; V: TRBV29-1; size: NA; J: TRBJ1-2; CDR3: CSVEEGGQGNYGYTF; DNA: TGCAGCGTTGAAGAGGGGGGTCAGGGAAACTATGGCTACACCTTC
D: NA; V: TRBV9; size: NA; J: TRBJ2-2; CDR3: CASNLYGAENTGELFF; DNA: TGTGCCAGCAACCTTTACGGAGCGGAGAACACCGGGGAGCTGTTTTTT
D: TRBD1; V: TRBV2; size: NA; J: TRBJ2-5; CDR3: CASRGDRSYQETQYF; DNA: TGTGCCAGCAGGGGGGACAGGAGCTACCAAGAGACCCAGTACTTC
D: TRBD1; V: TRBV30; size: NA; J: TRBJ2-5; CDR3: CAWAQGAGETQYF; DNA: TGTGCCTGGGCACAGGGGGCGGGGGAGACCCAGTACTTC
D: NA; V: TRBV19; size: NA; J: TRBJ2-6; CDR3: CASRHITGANVLTF; DNA: TGTGCCAGTAGACACATCACTGGGGCCAACGTCCTGACTTTC
D: NA; V: TRBV6-1; size: NA; J: TRBJ1-5; CDR3: CASSGVRDQPQHF; DNA: TGTGCCAGCAGTGGGGTGCGGGATCAGCCCCAGCATTTT
D: NA; V: TRBV7-2; size: NA; J: TRBJ1-5; CDR3: CASSPYASNQPQHF; DNA: TGTGCCAGCAGCCCCTACGCTAGCAATCAGCCCCAGCATTTT
D: TRBD2; V: TRBV19; size: NA; J: TRBJ2-3; CDR3: CASNPGLAGGYTDTQYF; DNA: TGTGCCAGTAATCCGGGACTAGCGGGAGGATACACAGATACGCAGTATTTT
D: TRBD2; V: TRBV11-1; size: NA; J: TRBJ2-2; CDR3: CASSFPGLAGANTGELFF; DNA: TGTGCCAGCAGCTTCCCGGGACTAGCGGGAGCGAACACCGGGGAGCTGTTTTTT
D: NA; V: TRBV1; size: NA; J: TRBJ2-7; CDR3: CTSSQGFLFSRAYEQYF; DNA: TGCACCAGCAGCCAAGGATTCCTTTTCTCCAGGGCCTACGAGCAGTACTTC
D: NA; V: TRBV28; size: NA; J: TRBJ1-3; CDR3: CASSFGGALGNTIYF; DNA: TGTGCCAGCAGTTTCGGGGGGGCGTTAGGAAACACCATATATTTT
D: NA; V: TRBV28; size: NA; J: TRBJ2-2; CDR3: CASSLGWTGELFF; DNA: TGTGCCAGCAGCCTTGGGTGGACCGGGGAGCTGTTTTTT
D: TRBD2; V: TRBV5-1; size: NA; J: TRBJ2-1; CDR3: CASIPRAGASYNEQFF; DNA: TGCGCCAGCATACCTCGAGCGGGAGCTTCCTACAATGAGCAGTTCTTC
D: NA; V: TRBV9; size: NA; J: TRBJ2-7; CDR3: CASSVGWGYEQYF; DNA: TGTGCCAGCAGCGTAGGATGGGGCTACGAGCAGTACTTC
D: NA; V: TRBV7-3; size: NA; J: TRBJ2-7; CDR3: CASSLTSTEGPYEQYF; DNA: TGTGCCAGCAGCTTAACGTCTACCGAAGGACCCTACGAGCAGTACTTC
D: NA; V: TRBV7-9; size: NA; J: TRBJ2-2; CDR3: CASSLGRRQSNTGELFF; DNA: TGTGCCAGCAGCTTAGGAAGGAGGCAGTCGAACACCGGGGAGCTGTTTTTT
D: TRBD1; V: TRBV5-4; size: NA; J: TRBJ2-7; CDR3: CASSETGTYEQYF; DNA: TGTGCCAGCAGCGAGACAGGGACCTACGAGCAGTACTTC
D: NA; V: TRBV7-3; size: NA; J: TRBJ2-2; CDR3: CASSLMANTGELFF; DNA: TGTGCCAGCAGCTTAATGGCGAACACCGGGGAGCTGTTTTTT
D: NA; V: TRBV29-1; size: NA; J: TRBJ2-7; CDR3: CSVGTDSYEQYF; DNA: TGCAGCGTTGGGACAGATTCCTACGAGCAGTACTTC
D: NA; V: TRBV11-2; size: NA; J: TRBJ2-7; CDR3: CASSERDIHYEQYF; DNA: TGTGCCAGCAGCGAACGGGACATCCACTACGAGCAGTACTTC
D: NA; V: TRBV7-2; size: few; J: TRBJ2-1; CDR3: CASSLGYNEQFF; DNA: TGTGCCAGCAGCTTAGGGTACAATGAGCAGTTCTTC
D: NA; V: TRBV19; size: NA; J: TRBJ1-1; CDR3: CASTDVWNTEAFF; DNA: TGTGCCAGTACGGACGTTTGGAACACTGAAGCTTTCTTT
D: NA; V: TRBV25-1; size: NA; J: TRBJ2-3; CDR3: CASNPPGGTDTQYF; DNA: TGTGCCAGCAACCCCCCGGGGGGCACAGATACGCAGTATTTT
D: NA; V: TRBV4-2; size: NA; J: TRBJ1-4; CDR3: CASSQDLRTNEKLFF; DNA: TGTGCCAGCAGCCAAGATCTAAGGACTAATGAAAAACTGTTTTTT
D: NA; V: TRBV4-1; size: NA; J: TRBJ1-5; CDR3: CASSQEGSSNNQPQHF; DNA: TGCGCCAGCAGCCAAGAAGGCAGTTCGAACAATCAGCCCCAGCATTTT
D: NA; V: TRBV6-1; size: NA; J: TRBJ2-4; CDR3: CAIKGVVGNIQYF; DNA: TGTGCCATCAAAGGGGTGGTCGGAAACATTCAGTACTTC